This T cell receptor (beta chain) derives from a study of blood T cell repertoires in COVID-19. Repertoires were generated with immunoSEQ multiplex PCR, while TCRdb's copy carries only in-frame clones and drops some. The sample carries about 93,000 clones, 90% recorded once. This clone appeared a few times. Germline assignment: CDR1 SGDLS and CDR2 YYNGEE. This CDR3 has 14 amino acids. Trimming pared 4 bases from V and 2 bases from J, leaving 11 bases between. The sequence was collected from a human donor with active COVID-19. The donor label of this sample is uncertain. Specimen: peripheral blood. The chain is built from TRBV9 and TRBJ2-3; D not certain. The CDR3 region has the DNA TGTGCCAGCAGCACAAACACGAACACAGATACGCAGTATTTT. This sequence encodes CASSTNTNTDTQYF. The whole variable domain, filled in from reference TRBV9 and TRBJ2-3, reads DSGVTQTPKHLITATGQRVTLRCSPRSGDLSVYWYQQSLDQGLQFLIQYYNGEERAKGNILERFSAQQFPDLHSELNLSSLELGDSALYFCASSTNTNTDTQYFGPGTRLTVL.